The rows below give T cell receptor beta chains drawn from one sample of a study of cytomegalovirus exposure and HLA in healthy donors. Profiled with immunoSEQ multiplex PCR; TCRdb holds only in-frame clones, not every one. The sample holds approximately 120,000 clones. The sample comprised PBMCs. The source of these receptors is a man aged 25-45 years in good health and CMV-seronegative. Both conserved end residues are part of each CDR3. A D gene is named only where the DNA matches it firmly.

cdr3_nt cdr3_aa j_call d_call v_call
TGTGCCAGCTCACCACCGGGCACGTCCTACGAGCAGTACTTC CASSPPGTSYEQYF TRBJ2-7 - TRBV18
TGTGCCAGCTTTTGGGGGGGGACAGGGACAGCTTCACCCCTCCACTTT CASFWGGTGTASPLHF TRBJ1-6 TRBD1 TRBV9
TGTGCCAGCAGCTTAGATAAGTCAGGTGAGCAGTTCTTC CASSLDKSGEQFF TRBJ2-1 - TRBV11-3
TGTGCCAGCAGCCCGCTCAGCGGGGGAAGGTACGAGCAGTACTTC CASSPLSGGRYEQYF TRBJ2-7 TRBD2 TRBV13
TGTGCCAGCAGTTACTCCCGGGTCGCCGAGCAGTACTTC CASSYSRVAEQYF TRBJ2-7 - TRBV6-5
TGCGCCAGCAGCTTGGACAGTGGCAATCAGCCCCAGCATTTT CASSLDSGNQPQHF TRBJ1-5 - TRBV5-1
TGTGCCAGCAGCGTACCGTGGACAGGGGAAAACGATGGCTACACCTTC CASSVPWTGENDGYTF TRBJ1-2 TRBD1 TRBV5-4
TGTGCCAGCTCACCACTCGGACAGGCAACAGATACGCAGTATTTT CASSPLGQATDTQYF TRBJ2-3 TRBD1 TRBV18
TGTGCCAGCAGCCCAGGCTTCACAGATACGCAGTATTTT CASSPGFTDTQYF TRBJ2-3 - TRBV11-1
TGTGCCAGCAGCTACGAACAGGGCTGGGGGACCGGGGAGCTGTTTTTT CASSYEQGWGTGELFF TRBJ2-2 - TRBV5-4
TGCAGTGCTAGAGTCAGCGTTGAGCAGTACTTC CSARVSVEQYF TRBJ2-7 - TRBV20-1
TGTGCCAGCAGTTTAAGCCCCCCGCTAGCGGGTTTGGGCGGGGAGCTGTTTTTT CASSLSPPLAGLGGELFF TRBJ2-2 TRBD2 TRBV28
TGTGCCAGCAGCTTGATCCTAGTCTCAAATGAGCAGTTCTTC CASSLILVSNEQFF TRBJ2-1 - TRBV5-4
TGCGCCAGCAGCCAAGATCAAGGCGGATACTATAATTCACCCCTCCACTTT CASSQDQGGYYNSPLHF TRBJ1-6 - TRBV4-1
TGTGCCAGCAGGTTGGACAGAAGCTCCTACAATGAGCAGTTCTTC CASRLDRSSYNEQFF TRBJ2-1 - TRBV6-1
TGTGCCAGCAGCACGGGACAGGGGGGCCAAGAGACCCAGTACTTC CASSTGQGGQETQYF TRBJ2-5 TRBD1 TRBV5-4
TGTGCCACCCTATGGGACAGCGAAAACGGGGAGCTGTTTTTT CATLWDSENGELFF TRBJ2-2 TRBD1 TRBV10-3
TGCGCCAGCAGCTTGGGACAGGAAGACTATGGCTACACCTTC CASSLGQEDYGYTF TRBJ1-2 - TRBV5-1
TGTGCCAGCAGCTCCTCGACTAGCGGGGGGGCAGATACGCAGTATTTT CASSSSTSGGADTQYF TRBJ2-3 TRBD2 TRBV11-3
TGTGCCAGCAGTGAAATGGTGGGACTAGCGGGATCGGTCGGGGAGCTGTTTTTT CASSEMVGLAGSVGELFF TRBJ2-2 TRBD2 TRBV6-1
TGTGCCAGCAGCCCCGTTTTAGGGGGAAGGGGGACTGAAGCTTTCTTT CASSPVLGGRGTEAFF TRBJ1-1 - TRBV7-2
TGTGCCAGCAGTTACTCGAGAGGGTATCAGTATGAGCAGTTCTTC CASSYSRGYQYEQFF TRBJ2-1 - TRBV6-5
TGTGCCAGCAGCTTAAACGGGGATACGCAGTATTTT CASSLNGDTQYF TRBJ2-3 - TRBV7-2
TGTGCCAGCAGCCGGTCGACAGGACCGAGCTCCTACGAGCAGTACTTC CASSRSTGPSSYEQYF TRBJ2-7 - TRBV7-6
TGTGCCACCAGCAGAGATCTGGGGGGTGGCCGATCCGTGGCCCAGTACTTC CATSRDLGGGRSVAQYF TRBJ2-5 - TRBV15
TGTGCCAGTAGTCACGGACAGGGAGGTGGCAATCAGCCCCAGCATTTT CASSHGQGGGNQPQHF TRBJ1-5 TRBD1 TRBV19